A selection of T cell receptor beta chains follows, all from one sample in a study of T-cell memory formation after mild COVID-19. MiXCR was run by TCRdb on the 5' RACE reads, yielding one entry per CDR3 protein. The sample contains 45,000 to 65,000 distinct CDR3 sequences, around a tenth of which appear only once. The sequenced sample was PBMCs or a T cell subset sorted from them (not recorded which). These receptors all stem from a man between 18 and 29 years old who had mild COVID-19 (a few samples of this study predate the infection). Cell type and time point are not known. The CDR3 runs from the conserved cysteine through the conserved F or W. D genes are given only for firm matches. A row's size may be missing; if present it is once, few, many or a size class.

D gene,V gene,J gene,clone size,CDR3 DNA,CDR3 protein
-,TRBV9,TRBJ2-5,-,TGTGCCAGCAGCGCATCATCTAGGGGAGAGACCCAGTACTTC,CASSASSRGETQYF
-,TRBV7-9,TRBJ2-3,few,TGTGCCAGCAGCTCTCGTCTTTTTACAGATACGCAGTATTTT,CASSSRLFTDTQYF
TRBD2,TRBV4-3,TRBJ2-3,-,TGCGCCAGCAGCCAAGAAGCGGGGGCTGTCCCAGATACGCAGTATTTT,CASSQEAGAVPDTQYF
TRBD2,TRBV5-1,TRBJ2-1,many,TGCGCCAGCAGCCTCGGGGGGGGAGACAATGAGCAGTTCTTC,CASSLGGGDNEQFF
-,TRBV4-3,TRBJ1-2,-,TGCGCCAGCAGCCAAGCAGACACGGGCTATGGCTACACCTTC,CASSQADTGYGYTF
-,TRBV5-1,TRBJ2-5,few,TGCGCCAGCAGCTTAGGTGCTCCGCAAGAGACCCAGTACTTC,CASSLGAPQETQYF
TRBD2,TRBV5-1,TRBJ2-1,-,TGCGCCAGCAGCTCCGGGACTAGCAAGAATGAGCAGTTCTTC,CASSSGTSKNEQFF
-,TRBV20-1,TRBJ2-3,-,TGCAGTGCTACTCCGGGGCTCCTGGGGGGTACGCAGTATTTT,CSATPGLLGGTQYF
TRBD2,TRBV28,TRBJ2-3,-,TGTGCCAGCAGCATAATTCAGCGGGGGCGCACAGATACGCAGTATTTT,CASSIIQRGRTDTQYF
-,TRBV14,TRBJ2-5,-,TGTGCCAGCAGCCAGTCAGGGGAGACCCAGTACTTC,CASSQSGETQYF
-,TRBV7-9,TRBJ1-5,-,TGTGCCAGCAGCCGGGACATTGAGGGGCCCCAGCATTTT,CASSRDIEGPQHF
-,TRBV27,TRBJ2-5,few,TGTGCCAGCAGCGGAGGGAAGTGGGTTCAAGAGACCCAGTACTTC,CASSGGKWVQETQYF
-,TRBV7-9,TRBJ2-3,few,TGTGCCAGCAGCTTTGCGGGTGGAGATACGCAGTATTTT,CASSFAGGDTQYF
-,TRBV7-2,TRBJ2-1,few,TGTGCCAGCAGCTTCTCTGGACTAAGTCGGTACAATGAGCAGTTCTTC,CASSFSGLSRYNEQFF
-,TRBV14,TRBJ2-1,few,TGTGCCAGCAGCCAATCGACAGCAGGTGAGCAGTTCTTC,CASSQSTAGEQFF
-,TRBV5-1,TRBJ2-6,-,TGCGCCAGCAGGGTTTCGGGCGCTGGGGCCAACGTCCTGACTTTC,CASRVSGAGANVLTF
-,TRBV7-9,TRBJ2-7,many,TGTGCCAGCACCCGACAAGGATTCTACGAGCAGTACTTC,CASTRQGFYEQYF
TRBD1,TRBV6-5,TRBJ2-3,-,TGTGCCAGCAGTAGGACAGGGGTGCTACGCACAGATACGCAGTATTTT,CASSRTGVLRTDTQYF
-,TRBV7-9,TRBJ2-3,few,TGTGCCAGCAGCCCAGGACTGAACACAGATACGCAGTATTTT,CASSPGLNTDTQYF
-,TRBV29-1,TRBJ2-5,many,TGCAGCGTTGTCGGACCCGGAGGAGGATTTGGTGGGTTTCAAGAGACCCAGTACTTC,CSVVGPGGGFGGFQETQYF
-,TRBV2,TRBJ1-2,-,TGTGCCAGCAGACTGACAGTTAACTATGGCTACACCTTC,CASRLTVNYGYTF
-,TRBV10-3,TRBJ2-7,many,TGTGCCATCAGTATGACACCTACCTACGAGCAGTACTTC,CAISMTPTYEQYF
-,TRBV7-2,TRBJ1-2,-,TGTGCCAGCAGCTTAGGACAGGAGAGACAGCCGAGAACTGGCTACACCTTC,CASSLGQERQPRTGYTF
-,TRBV5-1,TRBJ1-6,few,TGCGCCAGCAGCTTGGCGGGTGTCCAAGGAGGCAATTCACCCCTCCACTTT,CASSLAGVQGGNSPLHF
-,TRBV5-1,TRBJ1-1,few,TGCGCCAGCAGCCCAGCACAGGGCTTTGGCACTGAAGCTTTCTTT,CASSPAQGFGTEAFF
-,TRBV7-2,TRBJ2-1,-,TGTGCCAGCAGCTCACAACCTCCCGGGACACAGAATGAGCAGTTCTTC,CASSSQPPGTQNEQFF
-,TRBV7-3,TRBJ2-2,few,TGTGCCAGCAGCCCCCGGGACCGACATAACACCGGGGAGCTGTTTTTT,CASSPRDRHNTGELFF
-,TRBV7-2,TRBJ1-2,few,TGTGCCAGCAGCTTAGGCAAGGGCTATGGCTACACCTTC,CASSLGKGYGYTF
-,TRBV5-6,TRBJ2-5,few,TGTGCCAGCAGCTTGAGAACGGGGGCCAGGGAGACCCAGTACTTC,CASSLRTGARETQYF
TRBD1,TRBV5-6,TRBJ2-2,many,TGTGCCAGCAGCTTGGACCTGACAGGGGGATTTCCCGGGGAGCTGTTTTTT,CASSLDLTGGFPGELFF
-,TRBV7-2,TRBJ2-3,few,TGTGCCAGCAGCCCCGCTGCCGGGGCCATGGATACGCAGTATTTT,CASSPAAGAMDTQYF
TRBD2,TRBV20-1,TRBJ2-2,few,TGCAGTGCTAGAGCCTCCCTAGCGGGGGGAAACACCGGGGAGCTGTTTTTT,CSARASLAGGNTGELFF
TRBD2,TRBV12-3/TRBV12-4,TRBJ2-3,few,TGTGCCAGTCTAGAGCGGGGGTCAGATACGCAGTATTTT,CASLERGSDTQYF
-,TRBV20-1,TRBJ2-1,few,TGCAGTGCTAGAGATCCACCCAGCTCCTACAATGAGCAGTTCTTC,CSARDPPSSYNEQFF
-,TRBV7-2,TRBJ1-1,-,TGTGCCAGCAGCTTAGGGCCTGTACCTGAAGCTTTCTTT,CASSLGPVPEAFF
-,TRBV30,TRBJ2-3,many,TGTGCCTGGAACAGGGCGGATACGCAGTATTTT,CAWNRADTQYF